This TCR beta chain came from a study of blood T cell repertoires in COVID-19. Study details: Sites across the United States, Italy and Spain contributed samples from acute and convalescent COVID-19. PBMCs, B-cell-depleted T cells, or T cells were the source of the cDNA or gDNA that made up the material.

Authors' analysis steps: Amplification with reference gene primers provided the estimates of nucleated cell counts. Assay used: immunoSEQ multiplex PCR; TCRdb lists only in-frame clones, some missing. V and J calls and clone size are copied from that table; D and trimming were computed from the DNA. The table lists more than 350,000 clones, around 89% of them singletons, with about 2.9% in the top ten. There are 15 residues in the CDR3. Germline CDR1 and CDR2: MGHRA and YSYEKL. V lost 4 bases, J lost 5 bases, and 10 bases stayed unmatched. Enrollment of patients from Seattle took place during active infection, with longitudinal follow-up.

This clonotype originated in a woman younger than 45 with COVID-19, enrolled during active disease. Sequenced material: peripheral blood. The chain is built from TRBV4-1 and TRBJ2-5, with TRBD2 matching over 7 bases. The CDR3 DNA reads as TGCGCCAGCAGCCGAACACTAGTGGGGGGGGAGACCCAGTACTTC. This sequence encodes CASSRTLVGGETQYF.